This T cell receptor (beta chain) derives from a study of blood T cell repertoires in COVID-19 (dated by TCRdb to between 2020 and 2021). In terms of the full investigation: Samples from collaborators originated in the United States, Italy and Spain and spanned both the acute and convalescent phases of COVID-19. The material from the prospective study consisted of cDNA or gDNA derived from T cells, B-cell-depleted T cells, or PBMCs. Subjects who had been exposed to COVID-19, were actively infected with it, or had recovered from it provided the deeply sampled blood TCRbeta repertoires that made up the dataset. A freely available public database, intended as a resource for researchers studying the immune response to SARS-CoV-2, is where the repertoires were released. Samples came from the ongoing ImmuneRACE study (first 160 participants) plus 1,254 subjects from 6 global collaborators. A de-identified subject ID, COVID-19 status, age in years and sex were almost always included in the sample metadata. HLA class I and class II types, where available, came from metadata supplied by the sample provider rather than from assay-based typing.

Beyond this particular receptor, the publication reports: Clinical and demographic metadata were provided uncurated, with the amount varying by source and participant.

Turning to this clone: The antigen this receptor binds is unknown. No base-level quality is on record; no much larger clone is a single base apart.

V loses 3 bases of germline sequence and J loses 3 bases, and the interval between the two ends is 12 bases. The germline V gene specifies SGDLS as CDR1 and YYNGEE as CDR2. Its CDR3 holds 14 amino acids, cysteine through phenylalanine. This entry keeps only the CDR3 DNA: 42 bases, framed from base 1. One collaborating source in Seattle enrolled patients during active infection and followed them longitudinally through the course of disease. Collaborating institutions collected whole blood in K2EDTA tubes following their own protocols. Collaborator samples were shipped for TCRbeta analysis as frozen whole blood, isolated PBMCs, or DNA extracted from either sample type. TCRbeta CDR3 regions were amplified from genomic DNA using the immunoSEQ Assay, a bias-controlled multiplex PCR. On the study's bioinformatics: The number of nucleated cells in each sample was estimated from the amplification of reference gene primers within the assay. Sequence reads were collapsed and filtered to measure the absolute abundance of every unique TCRbeta CDR3 rearrangement. For each sample, productive Simpson clonality was calculated as the square root of Simpson's diversity index across productive rearrangements. TCRdb took over this immuneACCESS table, retaining in-frame rearrangements with V and J assigned. Such tables are incomplete; in checked studies, under half of the missing clones stem from an unresolved V gene, and the remainder is unexplained. D and trimming come from the DNA, and the V and J calls and clone size come from that table. This sample comprises around 280,000 clones, approximately 89% of them detected only once. Around 10% of the sample is taken by the ten largest.

The TCR was taken from a woman aged 25 to 39 with COVID-19, enrolled during active disease. This chain joins TRBV9 to TRBJ1-1; the D gene cannot be named for sure. Material: peripheral blood. In nucleotide form, the sequence is TGTGCCAGCAGCGAACCAATATTAGACACTGAAGCTTTCTTT. This yields the protein CASSEPILDTEAFF.